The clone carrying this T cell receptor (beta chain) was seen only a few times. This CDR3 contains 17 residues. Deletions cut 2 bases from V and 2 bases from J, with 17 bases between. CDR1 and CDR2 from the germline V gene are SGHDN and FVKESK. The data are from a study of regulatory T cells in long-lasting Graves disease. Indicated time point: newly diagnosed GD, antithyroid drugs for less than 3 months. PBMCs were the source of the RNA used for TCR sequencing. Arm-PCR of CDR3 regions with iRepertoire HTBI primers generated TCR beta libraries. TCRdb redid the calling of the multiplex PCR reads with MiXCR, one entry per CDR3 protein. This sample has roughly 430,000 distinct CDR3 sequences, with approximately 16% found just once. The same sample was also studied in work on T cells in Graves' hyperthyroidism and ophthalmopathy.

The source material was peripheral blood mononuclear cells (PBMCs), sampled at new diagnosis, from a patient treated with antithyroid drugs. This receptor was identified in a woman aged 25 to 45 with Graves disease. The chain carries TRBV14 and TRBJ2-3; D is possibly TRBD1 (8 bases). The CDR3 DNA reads TGTGCCAGCAGCCAAAGCGGGACAGGTATATTCACAGATACGCAGTATTTT. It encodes CASSQSGTGIFTDTQYF.